This T cell receptor beta chain was recovered during a study of CD8+CD57+ T cells in acquired aplastic anemia (dated by TCRdb to the late 2010s). Study-level background: A mean of roughly 3.2 ug of DNA, ranging from roughly 0.2 to 27.4 ug, was extracted from sorted CD4+ and CD8+ cells. CD8+CD57+ expansion was defined as frequency above the mean frequency observed in healthy subjects. Overall results and qualifications from the work: Around 27 CD8+ CDR3 sequences were found to be shared between patients and controls, but these sequences appeared to be highly expressed in patients and within the immunodominant clones of the patients. Between patients and healthy controls, no significant difference in CD8+ Simpson's diversity was found (P=0.060).

This clonotype has a single count. Its specific antigen is unknown. Base qualities are not at hand, and no much larger clone is one base apart. A solitary read yields weak support. V lost 1 base and J lost 3 bases; the stretch between them is 18 bases long. CDR3 length: 17 amino acids, cysteine to phenylalanine. CDR3 DNA only is kept here, 51 bases in frame from base 1. Taken from the germline V gene (reference sequence), the CDR1 and CDR2 loops are SGHAT and FQDESV. Genomic DNA served as template for TCR beta VDJ combination and CDR3 sequence profiling. An Illumina HiSeq 2000 was the platform used for TCR repertoire sequencing. The study's processing was this. Repertoires were assessed using TRBV/TRBJ rearrangement plots, CDR3 size and DJ length profiles, and Simpson's diversity index. Whichever DNA sequence was most abundant in the deep sequencing data was defined as the immunodominant clone. CDR3 amino acid sequences were checked for sharing between subjects and were compared against published repertoires and the VDJdb database. TCRdb took the public reads, trimmed them with fastp at Q25, ran MiXCR for clone calling and kept in-frame beta chains. Rows merge per CDR3 protein into single entries with the most common DNA and genes. The authors' filters were not applied to this entry. The sample table lists about 95,000 distinct CDR3 sequences, about 63% of them with a count of one. Over 55% of the sample comes from the top ten.

Flow cytometry had shown CD8+CD57+ cell expansion in the patients selected for sequencing. Every patient had severe acquired aplastic anemia, diagnosed using the International Study of Aplastic Anemia and Agranulocytosis and Camitta criteria. No patient had received any therapy when blood was sampled. TCR repertoires of sorted CD4+ and CD8+ blood T cells from severe aplastic anemia patients and healthy subjects were deep-sequenced in the study. In the USA, patient enrollment took place under clinicaltrials.gov protocols 00001620, 01623167, 00001397, 00071045, 00081523 and 00961064. Ficoll-Paque density gradient centrifugation was used to isolate peripheral blood mononuclear cells. Before DNA extraction, CD4+ and CD8+ T cells were sorted by FACS or by magnetic beads.

Rearrangement joined TRBV11-1 to TRBJ1-1, with no D gene named confidently. Sequencing was carried out using sorted CD4+, CD8+, or CD8+CD57+ T cells (not recorded which) from PBMCs. The sequence was obtained from a human donor with aplastic anemia. The nucleotide sequence reads as follows: TGTGCCAGCAGCTTAGTCTCCTTTTTGACGGAGGACACTGAAGCTTTCTTT. This gives the protein CASSLVSFLTEDTEAFF.